This TCR beta chain emerged from a study of Graves' ophthalmopathy and Graves' hyperthyroidism listed by TCRdb under 2018. As for the study more broadly: Peripheral blood was collected before any treatment was given, at the time of initial diagnosis. The roughly 99 discovery patients were divided at random into training and test sets in a 7:3 ratio. For independent validation, a separate cohort was made up of approximately 19 hyperthyroidism patients plus 17 patients who later progressed from hyperthyroidism to ophthalmopathy. In total, 135 blood samples were TCR-sequenced: roughly 45 ophthalmopathy, under 85 hyperthyroidism and some 17 hyperthyroidism-to-ophthalmopathy patients. To explore V-J signatures that separate ophthalmopathy from hyperthyroidism, a discovery set of about 100 patients was enrolled, consisting of approximately 44 with ophthalmopathy and around 57 with stable hyperthyroidism. The study used signatures of the TCR beta repertoire to tell Graves' ophthalmopathy apart from Graves' hyperthyroidism and to predict which patients would progress to ophthalmopathy. In several hyperthyroidism patients, the T-cell repertoires found in thyroid tissue were compared with those found in blood. Once sampling was done, hyperthyroidism patients were given methimazole at a starting dose of 30 mg daily, while ophthalmopathy patients were given high-dose intravenous methylprednisolone.

Stable hyperthyroidism was defined as no progression to ophthalmopathy within 18 months of follow-up. Hyperthyroidism patients were newly diagnosed, were aged 18 to 65 years, and had a disease duration under 2 months. Patients with other autoimmune diseases, uncontrolled infections, pregnancy or lactation were excluded from the study. Clinical symptoms, serum thyroxine, TRAb, thyroid ultrasound and orbital computed tomography formed the basis of the diagnosis. Using Ficoll-Paque density gradient centrifugation, PBMCs were isolated from 8.5 to 10 ml of fresh peripheral blood. Total RNA was extracted with Trizol reagent and quality-checked on an Agilent 2100 Bioanalyzer. The trim is 7 bases for V and 0 bases for J, with a gap of 9 bases between the germline ends. The CDR3 numbers 13 residues from cysteine through phenylalanine. Only CDR3 DNA remains: 39 bases, in frame from the first base. From the germline V gene, CDR1 is MNHNS and CDR2 is SASEGT.

The paper as a whole reports these results and caveats: Most expanded thyroid clonotypes with frequency above 0.001 were also detected in blood, suggesting blood repertoires may reflect the thyroid immune response. Ophthalmopathy was separated from stable hyperthyroidism by the 13-signature model with roughly 88% sensitivity and about 81% specificity in cross-validation and with 80%/75% in the test set. In validation, the model predicted ophthalmopathy progression with 70.59% sensitivity and 72% to 80% specificity; some 13 predicted patients were CT-confirmed with GO in a median of about 6.1 months. Sample size was not predetermined statistically, and investigators were not blinded to group allocation.

This clonotype was counted at least ten times. Its antigen is unknown. There are no base qualities to consult, and no much larger clone falls within one base. TCR beta CDR3 regions were amplified from RNA transcripts for repertoire sequencing. The first round was an RT-PCR using HTBI primers with the Qiagen OneStep RT-PCR kit, and this first round was followed by a second-round multiplex PCR, then size selection and purification. The libraries underwent paired-end sequencing with 100 bp reads on an Illumina HiSeq2000. In the paper's pipeline: SOAPnuke was used to process the reads, removing any read that contained adapters or uncalled bases, had a mean Phred below 15, or lacked an exact match to the constant primer or identifier. High-quality paired reads were merged with COPE v1.2.5. Clonotypes were defined as unique nucleotide sequences and were aligned to IMGT TRB V, D and J references using MiTCR v1.1. Only V-J combinations with frequency above 0.0001 were analysed, covering approximately 99% of repertoires. For each V-J combination, a TCR clonal expansion and chaos score was defined as the ratio of F50 clonal expansion to chaos observed in the TCRdist matrix. Welch's t-statistics and random forest were used to reduce features to some 13 V-J combinations, which were fed into a naive Bayes classifier. The Morisita-Horn index was used to measure how similar the thyroid and blood repertoires were. The public reads were reprocessed in TCRdb via fastp at Q25 and MiXCR, keeping in-frame beta chains. Rows with one shared CDR3 protein collapse into an entry with the most common genes and DNA. What appears here as the V and J calls and clone size reflects TCRdb's work, not the paper's. The sample includes hundreds of thousands of distinct CDR3 sequences, with 22% observed a single time. Of the sample, around 6.9% falls within the top ten clones.

Material for sequencing was peripheral blood. This chain is built from TRBV6-1 and TRBJ1-1, with the D gene call left open. This TCR came from a woman aged 18-29 years with stable Graves' hyperthyroidism. Some clones in this sample may be carry-over from other donors' samples. Donor details come from another sample of the same person, matched by shared clones. The CDR3 protein: CASTASLNTEAFF. The sequenced DNA is TGTGCCAGCACCGCATCGTTGAACACTGAAGCTTTCTTT.